A selection of T cell receptor beta chains follows, all from one sample in a study of blood T cell repertoires in COVID-19. Some clones are missing from TCRdb's copy, which holds only in-frame ones; the method was immunoSEQ multiplex PCR. Counted here are around 460,000 clones, roughly 90% occurring once; the ten biggest clones make up 0.65% to 1%. The sequenced material came from peripheral blood. The receptors originated from a man in his late teens or twenties with COVID-19, enrolled during active disease. Each CDR3 is given without its conserved first and last residue.

TRBV4-1	TRBJ2-1	ASSQASGNEQF
TRBV5-1	TRBJ2-7	ASSSGGNRDQQY
TRBV7-7	TRBJ2-2	ASSLVLAPPGELF
TRBV5-5	TRBJ2-7	ASSLQGAQPYEQY
TRBV7-2	TRBJ2-1	ASSLAGGLNEQF
TRBV18	TRBJ2-7	ASSPRGDEQY
TRBV27	TRBJ2-2	ASRGLAGAGELF
TRBV2	TRBJ2-5	ASSEALGTQY
TRBV5-1	TRBJ1-2	ASSLGLNYGYT
TRBV5-1	TRBJ2-1	ASSLASNEQF
TRBV30	TRBJ2-7	AWSGGQGYEQY
TRBV24-1	TRBJ1-1	ATSDSGTPNTEAF
TRBV7-7	TRBJ2-5	ASSPYVSGGGRETQY
TRBV6-5	TRBJ1-2	ASSYRQGFDGYT
TRBV6-5	TRBJ2-7	ASSYSPGAYEQY
TRBV9	TRBJ2-3	ASSPRPGGIRDTQY
TRBV19	TRBJ1-2	ASSTPGQGVSRGYT
TRBV29-1	TRBJ2-3	SVVSSGQTLNTQY
TRBV20-1	TRBJ2-1	SAWANEQF
TRBV7-8	TRBJ1-3	ASSLWALDGNTIY
TRBV7-2	TRBJ2-7	ASSLGSAGGTYEQY
TRBV7-2	TRBJ2-1	ASSLTSGGFNEQF
TRBV20-1	TRBJ2-5	SASGETSGRGETQY
TRBV7-8	TRBJ2-5	ASSLDRFMETQY
TRBV7-3	TRBJ2-3	ASSKGQGTDTQY
TRBV4-2	TRBJ2-7	ASSSRERTFDEQY
TRBV6-2/TRBV6-3	TRBJ1-4	ASSYSSGLF
TRBV2	TRBJ1-1	ASTLTGLNTEAF
TRBV2	TRBJ2-5	ASRRDSGTSQETQY
TRBV3-1/TRBV3-2	TRBJ2-5	ASSSGLAGVMEEIQY
TRBV6-5	TRBJ1-5	ASSPQGQGAQPQH
TRBV12-3/TRBV12-4	TRBJ2-3	ASSLLVDTQY
TRBV30	TRBJ2-1	AWSPLAGNEQF
TRBV5-1	TRBJ2-1	ASSLGGTGTDEQF
TRBV15	TRBJ2-4	ATSRRTGAKNIQY
TRBV6-5	TRBJ1-5	ASSRGQGNQPQH